The 17 T cell receptor beta chains presented below share a single source sample, sequenced in a study of tumor-infiltrating lymphocytes in oesophageal squamous cell carcinoma. TCRdb re-derived calls from the PCR reads in MiXCR, one entry per CDR3 protein. The sample lists 8,500 to 9,000 distinct CDR3 sequences, about 70% occurring once. The material sequenced was esophageal tumor tissue. The source of these receptors is a female donor with esophageal squamous cell carcinoma.

The gene calls are TRBV7-2 and TRBJ2-5; D remains unclear. Near its end, the DNA agrees better with TRBJ2-1, so the J call may be wrong. Looked up from germline, CDR1 is SGHTA and CDR2 is FQGNSA. The CDR3 runs 12 residues. The CDR3 DNA sequence: TGTGCCAGCAGCTTAGTGACCCGTAAGCAGTTCTTC. This gives the protein CASSLVTRKQFF.

The chain joins TRBV6-5 to TRBJ2-4; tentatively, D is TRBD1 or TRBD2 (6 bases each). The J call is doubtful: the DNA matches TRBJ2-5 better. Germline loops: CDR1 MNHEY, CDR2 SVGAGI. The CDR3 covers 15 residues. In DNA, the CDR3 is TGTGCCAGCAGTTACTGGTTGGGGGGCCGGGAGACCCAGTACTTC. Encoded protein: CASSYWLGGRETQYF.

The CDR3 nucleotides are TGTGCCAGCAGGACAGGGGGGGATTCCTATGGCTACACCTTC. Its protein is CASRTGGDSYGYTF. The gene calls are TRBV6-2 or TRBV6-3 and TRBJ2-7; 9 positions match TRBD1. The DNA end lines up better with TRBJ1-2; the J call may be wrong. The CDR3 consists of 14 residues. Per the germline V gene, CDR1 is MNHEY and CDR2 is SVGEGT.

The chain employs TRBV28 and TRBJ2-1; D ambiguous. This CDR3 has 13 amino acids. The germline CDR1 and CDR2 sequences are MDHEN and SYDVKM. V shed 6 bases and J shed 4 bases, with 10 bases lying between them. The CDR3 DNA reads as TGTGCCAGCAGCCCTTCCGTTTACAATGAGCAGTTCTTC. Its translation: CASSPSVYNEQFF.

CDR3 region: CASSLGPGVYGYTF. The DNA for the CDR3 is TGTGCCAGCAGTTTAGGCCCCGGGGTCTATGGCTACACCTTC. The V gene is TRBV27, the J gene TRBJ2-3; D uncertain. The closer fit of TRBJ1-2 to the DNA end suggests the J call may be wrong. This CDR3 contains 14 residues. Germline assignment: CDR1 MNHEY and CDR2 SMNVEV (reference sequence).

This clonotype was seen a few times. The chain recombines TRBV7-2 with TRBJ1-5; D is ambiguous. V gave up 2 bases and J gave up 1 base, with 9 bases separating them. The CDR3 is made up of 15 amino acids. The germline V gene has CDR1 SGHTA and CDR2 FQGNSA. Written as DNA, the CDR3 is TGTGCCAGCAGCTTATCTTGGGTCAGCAATCAGCCCCAGCATTTT. This sequence encodes CASSLSWVSNQPQHF.

The chain uses TRBV24-1 and TRBJ1-4; D is possibly TRBD1 (6 bases). The CDR3 contains 15 residues. CDR1 and CDR2 from the germline V gene are KGHDR and SFDVKD. V was shortened by 4 bases and J by 3 bases, with 11 bases between the two germline ends. The CDR3 spells CATSDPGAANEKLFF. The CDR3 DNA is TGTGCCACCAGTGACCCAGGGGCGGCTAATGAAAAACTGTTTTTT.

The V gene is TRBV12-3 or TRBV12-4, the J gene TRBJ2-3; weak D call: TRBD2 (5 bases). CDR3 size: 14 residues. With 6 bases removed from V and 1 base from J, the gap between germline ends came to 11 bases. For the CDR3, the DNA is TGTGCCAGCAGGAGCGGTTTCCGCACAGATACGCAGTATTTT. As protein: CASRSGFRTDTQYF.

This clonotype appeared a single time. The chain recombines TRBV6-8 with TRBJ2-1; the D gene is possibly TRBD2 (6 bases). The DNA end is a closer match to TRBJ2-7, so the J assignment may be wrong. The CDR3 loop spans 15 amino acids. The germline gives CDR1 MNHGY, CDR2 SAAAGT. CDR3 nucleotides: TGTGCCAGCAGTTACGCGTCAGGGAGGCCAGATACGCAGTACTTC. This encodes CASSYASGRPDTQYF.

The chain links TRBV7-2 to TRBJ2-5; no clear D gene. The end of the DNA is better explained by TRBJ2-3, so the J call may be wrong. The germline V gene has CDR1 SGHTA and CDR2 FQGNSA. The CDR3 has 15 residues. CDR3 loop: CASSPPSSGRDTQYF. The CDR3 DNA is TGTGCCAGCAGCCCCCCATCTTCTGGCCGAGATACGCAGTATTTT.

In this sample, this clonotype turned up a few times. This chain connects TRBV7-2 to TRBJ2-5, with TRBD2 matching over 13 bases. Germline loops: CDR1 SGHTA, CDR2 FQGNSA. Trimming removed 3 bases from V and 11 bases from J; junction bases left unmatched: 12. This CDR3 has 16 amino acids. The CDR3 is CASSLKLAGGFNEQYF. The CDR3 region has the DNA TGTGCCAGCAGCTTGAAACTAGCGGGAGGGTTCAATGAGCAGTACTTC. Full variable domain (rest looked up from reference TRBV7-2 and TRBJ2-5): GAGVSQSPSNKVTEKGKDVELRCDPISGHTALYWYRQSLGQGLEFLIYFQGNSAPDKSGLPSDRFSAERTGGSVSTLTIQRTQQEDSAVYLCASSLKLAGGFNEQYFGPGTRLLVL.

V is TRBV7-2 and J is TRBJ2-7; 14 bases align to TRBD2. The better agreement between TRBJ2-1 and the DNA end casts doubt on the J call. Per germline, CDR1 SGHTA and CDR2 FQGNSA. The CDR3 length is 16 residues. In DNA, the CDR3 is TGTGCCAGCAGCCGGGGGACTAGCGGGAGAGTAGATGAGCAGTTCTTC. Translation: CASSRGTSGRVDEQFF.

This chain connects TRBV10-3 to TRBJ2-5, with 8 nucleotides matching TRBD1. Losses at the gene ends were 4 bases for V and 3 bases for J; bases not matched to a gene: 1. Germline-derived CDR1 and CDR2 are ENHRY and SYGVKD. The CDR3 has 13 residues. The CDR3 DNA sequence: TGTGCCATCAGTGGGACAGGGAAAGAGACCCAGTACTTC. Its translation: CAISGTGKETQYF.

This chain links TRBV6-1 with TRBJ2-3; 11 bases align to TRBD2. The ends lost 8 bases at V and 6 bases at J; junction bases unmatched: 13. CDR1 MNHNS and CDR2 SASEGT come from the germline V gene. The CDR3 loop spans 16 amino acids. The CDR3, as DNA: TGTGCCAGCGGACCGGGACTAGCGGCCCGAGGGGATACGCAGTATTTT. This encodes CASGPGLAARGDTQYF.

CDR3 protein: CASRIAGSRDNEQFF. The CDR3 DNA reads TGTGCCAGCAGGATAGCGGGAAGCCGAGACAATGAGCAGTTCTTC. The chain recombines TRBV11-2 with TRBJ2-1; TRBD2 agrees at 8 bases. Trimming cost V 6 bases and J 5 bases; bases outside gene matches: 9. Germline CDR1 is SGHAT and CDR2 is FQNNGV. The CDR3 is made up of 15 amino acids.

This clonotype appeared a single time. This likely comes from a read error, as the CDR3 has no conserved phenylalanine or tryptophan at its end. Because the CDR3's place on the DNA is in doubt, the DNA is left out and the CDR3 is given as listed by TCRdb. The chain uses TRBV5-1 and TRBJ2-3; the table calls TRBD1, which could not be checked here. The CDR3 is 15 amino acids in total, end residues counted. The germline gives CDR1 SGHRS, CDR2 YFSETQ. CDR3 amino acids: CASSFGQQGLETQYS.

The CDR3 nucleotides are TGTGCCAGCAGCTTAGCTACAGGGGTGGCCGATACGCAGTACTTC. This sequence encodes CASSLATGVADTQYF. This chain joins TRBV7-4 and TRBJ2-5; 7 nucleotides line up with TRBD1. Trimming at V came to 0 bases and at J to 11 bases, leaving 12 bases not matched to a gene. Germline CDR1 is SGHVT and CDR2 is SQSDAQ. This CDR3 contains 15 residues.